This TCR beta chain was profiled in a study of naive CD8 T cells in extremely preterm neonates (dated by TCRdb to 2016 to 2017). With respect to the entire study: The abstract gives the adult participants' age range as 25-50 years, whereas the methods give 20-50 years. The study compared TCRbeta CDR3 repertoires of sorted naive CD8+ T cells across four age groups: extremely preterm neonates, term neonates, young children and adults. Beyond this particular receptor, the publication reports: Prospective longitudinal studies of preterm and term neonates were called for by the authors so that T cell development could be tracked within individuals. Among the limitations the authors pointed out were a small sample size and productive template counts that varied across preterm samples. Preterm neonates showed significantly lower iChao1 richness than every other age group (p < 0.05) along with an even clone distribution, indicating a less rich repertoire. A larger fraction of CDR3 nucleotide sequences was shared among preterm neonates (about 2.5%) than among term neonates (around 0.4%), young children (around 0.03%) and adults (0.01%). Compared with the older groups, preterm CDR3s were shorter and closer to germline, carrying fewer N additions and showing less junctional trimming.

The CDR3, cysteine through phenylalanine, is 16 amino acids long. This entry keeps only the CDR3 DNA: 48 bases, framed from base 1. V loses 4 bases, J loses 6 bases, and the germline ends lie 19 bases apart. CDR1 is given as LGHNA and CDR2 as YSLEER, both from the germline V gene. TCRbeta CDR3 regions were amplified from genomic DNA by a two-step, bias-controlled multiplex PCR. The multiplex PCR used primers specific for every TRBV and TRBJ gene segment. The immunoSEQ Assay was used to generate the TCRbeta repertoire data. Per the original workflow: A relative-frequency ratio and a modified nearest-neighbor algorithm were applied to filter and cluster reads so that closely related sequences were merged. The V, D and J gene assignments for CDR3 sequences were based on IMGT annotation. Template counts were quantified against synthetic TCR CDR3 analog sequences and normalized for PCR amplification bias. Only unique productive sequences, that is, in-frame CDR3 sequences lacking stop codons, were included in the analyses. The immunoSEQ Analyzer software was used to calculate iChao1 richness and clonality, with clonality defined as 1 minus Pielou's evenness. JMP was used for statistical testing, with Student's t-test or a non-parametric test applied depending on Shapiro-Wilk normality results. The source is immuneACCESS, and TCRdb retained only in-frame sequences with V and J called. Part of the clones is not carried over; for the studies checked, unresolved V genes explain less than half of this, and the remainder is unexplained. V and J calls plus clone size are reproduced from that table; the DNA served to infer D and trimming. For this sample the table gives roughly 6,800 clones, of which around 98% were detected only once. About 0.34% of the sample lies in the top ten.

A word on this clone: The antigen this receptor binds is unknown. Base qualities are not recorded, but no much larger clone differs from it by a single base.

The peripheral blood donors were five healthy children aged about 16-60 months who were having elective routine surgery, plus five healthy nonsmoking adults. The adult controls were healthy nonsmokers between roughly 19 and 55 years old, with a median age of almost 40 years. A FACSAria III cell sorter was used to sort live, Annexin V-negative naive CD8+ T cells (CD3+CD8+CD45RA+CCR7+). Per sample, between roughly 19,000 and 110,000 naive CD8+ T cells were obtained by sorting. Ficoll-Paque density gradient centrifugation of diluted blood was used to isolate mononuclear cells. Mononuclear cells were cryopreserved in approximately 10% DMSO with approximately 90% FBS and stored long term at -150°C before sorting. After thawing, cells were stained with Annexin V along with antibodies against CD3, CD8, CCR7 and CD45RA. The DNeasy Blood and Tissue Kit was used to extract genomic DNA from snap-frozen pellets of sorted cells.

Here the chain combines TRBV4-3 and TRBJ2-1; the D gene cannot be resolved reliably. The sample taken for sequencing was naive CD8+ T cells from blood. This TCR derives from a human donor in good health. The DNA reads as follows: TGCGCCAGCAGCCCCTGGGTGGGCCGAGCTGTCAATGAGCAGTTCTTC. It encodes CASSPWVGRAVNEQFF.